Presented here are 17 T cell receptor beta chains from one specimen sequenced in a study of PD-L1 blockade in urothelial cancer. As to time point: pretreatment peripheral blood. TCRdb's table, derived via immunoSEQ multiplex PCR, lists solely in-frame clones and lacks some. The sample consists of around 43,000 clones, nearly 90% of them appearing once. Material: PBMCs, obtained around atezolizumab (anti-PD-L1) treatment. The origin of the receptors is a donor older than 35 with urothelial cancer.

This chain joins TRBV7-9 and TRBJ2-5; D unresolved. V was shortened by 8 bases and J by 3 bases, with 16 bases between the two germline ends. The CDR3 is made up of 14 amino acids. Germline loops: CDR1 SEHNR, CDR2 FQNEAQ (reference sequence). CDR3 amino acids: CASQSATRKETQYF. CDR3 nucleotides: TGTGCCAGCCAGTCCGCGACTCGAAAAGAGACCCAGTACTTC.

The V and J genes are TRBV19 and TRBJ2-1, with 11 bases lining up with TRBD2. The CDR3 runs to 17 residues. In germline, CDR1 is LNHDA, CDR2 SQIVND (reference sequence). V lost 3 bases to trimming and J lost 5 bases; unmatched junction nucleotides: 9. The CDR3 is CASSMWGTSGPNNEQFF. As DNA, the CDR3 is TGTGCCAGTAGTATGTGGGGGACTAGCGGACCCAACAATGAGCAGTTCTTC.

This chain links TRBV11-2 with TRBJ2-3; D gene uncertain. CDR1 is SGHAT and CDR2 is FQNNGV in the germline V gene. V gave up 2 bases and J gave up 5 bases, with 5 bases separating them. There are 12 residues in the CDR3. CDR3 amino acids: CASSLLRDTQYF. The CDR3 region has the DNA TGTGCCAGCAGCTTACTGCGAGATACGCAGTATTTT.

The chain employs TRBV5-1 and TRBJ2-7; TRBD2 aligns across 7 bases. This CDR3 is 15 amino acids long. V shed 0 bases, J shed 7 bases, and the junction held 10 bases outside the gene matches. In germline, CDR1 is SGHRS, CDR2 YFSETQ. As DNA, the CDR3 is TGCGCCAGCAGCTTGGGCGCGGGAGCCCCGAGGGAGCAGTACTTC. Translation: CASSLGAGAPREQYF.

CDR3 nucleotides: TGTGCCAGTAGTATAGGGGTGACTCATAGTGGGGGGGCAAATGAGCAGTTCTTC. It translates to CASSIGVTHSGGANEQFF. The rearrangement uses TRBV19 and TRBJ2-1; possible D gene TRBD2, 7 bases. The V gene lost 1 base and the J gene lost 7 bases, with 23 bases spanning the gap. CDR1 and CDR2 from the germline V gene are LNHDA and SQIVND (reference sequence). The CDR3 is 18 amino acids.

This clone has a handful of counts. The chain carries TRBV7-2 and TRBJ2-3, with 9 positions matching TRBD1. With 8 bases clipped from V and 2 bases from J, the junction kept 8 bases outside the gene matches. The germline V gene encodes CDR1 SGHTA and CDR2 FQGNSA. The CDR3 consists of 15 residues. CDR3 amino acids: CASATGTGHTDTQYF. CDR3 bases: TGTGCCAGCGCCACCGGGACAGGGCACACAGATACGCAGTATTTT.

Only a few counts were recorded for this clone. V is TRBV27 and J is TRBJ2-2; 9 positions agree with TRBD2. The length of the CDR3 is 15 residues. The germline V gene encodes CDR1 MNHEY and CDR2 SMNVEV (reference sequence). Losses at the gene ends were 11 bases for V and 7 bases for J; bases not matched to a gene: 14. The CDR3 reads CASQRRREGGGELFF. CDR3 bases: TGTGCCTCCCAAAGGCGGCGGGAGGGAGGCGGGGAGCTGTTTTTT.

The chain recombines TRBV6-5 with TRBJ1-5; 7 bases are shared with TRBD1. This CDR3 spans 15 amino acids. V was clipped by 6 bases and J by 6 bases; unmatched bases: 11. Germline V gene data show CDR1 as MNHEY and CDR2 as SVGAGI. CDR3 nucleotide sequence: TGTGCCAGCAGCCCGGGACAGATGAGGCGTCAGCCCCAGCATTTT. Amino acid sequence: CASSPGQMRRQPQHF.

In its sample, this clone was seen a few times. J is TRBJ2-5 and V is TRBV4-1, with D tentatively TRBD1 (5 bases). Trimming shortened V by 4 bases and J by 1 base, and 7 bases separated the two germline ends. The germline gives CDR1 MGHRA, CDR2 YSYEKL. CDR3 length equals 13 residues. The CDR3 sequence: CASSPQGQETQYF. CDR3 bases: TGCGCCAGCAGCCCCCAGGGCCAAGAGACCCAGTACTTC.

The DNA for the CDR3 is TGTGCCAGCCGTGGGGGTGGGGGGGACAATCAGCCCCAGCATTTT. Amino acids: CASRGGGGDNQPQHF. This chain joins TRBV6-5 and TRBJ1-5; TRBD1 might be the D (5 bases). Germline V lookup: CDR1 MNHEY, CDR2 SVGAGI. The CDR3 spans 15 residues. V was clipped by 8 bases and J by 3 bases, with 17 bases between them.

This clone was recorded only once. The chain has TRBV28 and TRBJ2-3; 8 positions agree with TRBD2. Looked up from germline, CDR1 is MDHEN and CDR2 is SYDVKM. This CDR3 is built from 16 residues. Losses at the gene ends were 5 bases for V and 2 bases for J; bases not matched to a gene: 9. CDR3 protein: CASSPAGGGDTDTQYF. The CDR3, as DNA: TGTGCCAGCAGTCCTGCGGGGGGCGGGGACACAGATACGCAGTATTTT.

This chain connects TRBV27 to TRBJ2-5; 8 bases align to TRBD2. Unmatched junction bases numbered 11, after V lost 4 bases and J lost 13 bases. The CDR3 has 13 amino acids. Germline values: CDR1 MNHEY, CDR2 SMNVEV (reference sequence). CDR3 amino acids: CASSSQAGGHRYF. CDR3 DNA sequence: TGTGCCAGCAGTTCCCAGGCGGGGGGTCACCGGTACTTC.

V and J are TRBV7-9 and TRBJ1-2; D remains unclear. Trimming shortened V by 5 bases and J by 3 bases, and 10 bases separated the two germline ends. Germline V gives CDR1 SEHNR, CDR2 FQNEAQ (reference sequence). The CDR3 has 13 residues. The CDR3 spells CASSQTPHYGYTF. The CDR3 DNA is TGTGCCAGCAGCCAGACACCCCACTATGGCTACACCTTC.

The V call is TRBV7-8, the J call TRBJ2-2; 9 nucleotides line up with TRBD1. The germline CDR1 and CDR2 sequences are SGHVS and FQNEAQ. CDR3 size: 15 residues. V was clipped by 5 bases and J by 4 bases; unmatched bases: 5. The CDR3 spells CASSPQGAGTGELFF. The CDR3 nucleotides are TGTGCCAGCAGCCCACAGGGGGCGGGCACCGGGGAGCTGTTTTTT.

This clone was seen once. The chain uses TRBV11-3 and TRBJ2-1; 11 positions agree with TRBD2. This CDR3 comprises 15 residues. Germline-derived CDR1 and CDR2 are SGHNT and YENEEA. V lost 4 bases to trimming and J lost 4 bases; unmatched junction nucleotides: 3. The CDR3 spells CASSYGTSGYNEQFF. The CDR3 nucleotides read TGTGCCAGCAGCTACGGGACTAGCGGTTACAATGAGCAGTTCTTC.

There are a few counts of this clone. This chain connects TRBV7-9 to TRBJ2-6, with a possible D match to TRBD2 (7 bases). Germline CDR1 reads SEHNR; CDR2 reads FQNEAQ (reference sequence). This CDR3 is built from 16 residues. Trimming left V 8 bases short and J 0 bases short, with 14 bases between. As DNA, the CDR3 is TGTGCCAGCGAGGGGGGGACCGGCTCTGGGGCCAACGTCCTGACTTTC. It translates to CASEGGTGSGANVLTF.

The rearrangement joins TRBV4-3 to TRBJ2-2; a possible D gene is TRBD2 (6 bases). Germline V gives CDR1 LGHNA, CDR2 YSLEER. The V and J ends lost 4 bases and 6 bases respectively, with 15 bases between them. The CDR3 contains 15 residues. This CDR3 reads CASSLRGTLPGELFF. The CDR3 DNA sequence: TGCGCCAGCAGCCTCCGCGGGACGCTCCCCGGGGAGCTGTTTTTT.